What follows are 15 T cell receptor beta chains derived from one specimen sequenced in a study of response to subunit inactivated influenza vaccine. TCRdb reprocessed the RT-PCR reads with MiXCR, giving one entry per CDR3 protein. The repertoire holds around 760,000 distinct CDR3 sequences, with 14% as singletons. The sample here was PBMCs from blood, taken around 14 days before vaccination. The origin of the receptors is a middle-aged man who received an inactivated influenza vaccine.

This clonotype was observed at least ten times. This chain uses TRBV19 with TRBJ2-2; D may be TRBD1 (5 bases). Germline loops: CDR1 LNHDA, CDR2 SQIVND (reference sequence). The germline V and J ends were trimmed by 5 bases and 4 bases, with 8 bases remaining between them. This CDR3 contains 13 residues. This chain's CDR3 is CASSRQFTGELFF. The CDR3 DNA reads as TGTGCCAGTAGTCGACAGTTCACCGGGGAGCTGTTTTTT.

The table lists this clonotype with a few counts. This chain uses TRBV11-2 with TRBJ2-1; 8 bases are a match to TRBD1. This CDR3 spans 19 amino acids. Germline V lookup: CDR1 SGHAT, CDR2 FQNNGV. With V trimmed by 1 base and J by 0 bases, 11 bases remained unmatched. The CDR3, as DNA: TGTGCCAGCAGCTTAGGGGTCCGGACAGGGATTCTCTCCTACAATGAGCAGTTCTTC. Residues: CASSLGVRTGILSYNEQFF.

The CDR3 loop reads CASSLADTSIRGSGANVLTF. In DNA, the CDR3 is TGTGCCAGCAGCTTAGCGGACACCTCGATACGGGGATCTGGGGCCAACGTCCTGACTTTC. V is TRBV11-1 and J is TRBJ2-6; tentatively, D is TRBD1 or TRBD2 (5 bases each). There are 20 residues in the CDR3. V gave up 0 bases and J gave up 1 base, with 19 bases separating them. Germline-derived CDR1 and CDR2 are SGHAT and FQDESV (reference sequence).

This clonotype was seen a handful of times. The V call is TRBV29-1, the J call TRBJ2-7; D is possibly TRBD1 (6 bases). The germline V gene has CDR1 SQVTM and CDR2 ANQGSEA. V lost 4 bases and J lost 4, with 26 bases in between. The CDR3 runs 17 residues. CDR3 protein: CSVALNRAAPSIYEQYF. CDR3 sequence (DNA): TGCAGCGTTGCCCTGAACAGGGCCGCGCCATCCATTTACGAGCAGTACTTC.

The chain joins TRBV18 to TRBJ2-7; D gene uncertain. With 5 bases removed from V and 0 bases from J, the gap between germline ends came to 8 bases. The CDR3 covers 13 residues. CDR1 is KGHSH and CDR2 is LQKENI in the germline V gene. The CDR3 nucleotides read TGTGCCAGCTCAGGGCAGGCCTCCTACGAGCAGTACTTC. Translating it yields CASSGQASYEQYF. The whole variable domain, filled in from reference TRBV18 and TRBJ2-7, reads NAGVMQNPRHLVRRRGQEARLRCSPMKGHSHVYWYRQLPEEGLKFMVYLQKENIIDESGMPKERFSAEFPKEGPSILRIQQVVRGDSAAYFCASSGQASYEQYFGPGTRLTVT.

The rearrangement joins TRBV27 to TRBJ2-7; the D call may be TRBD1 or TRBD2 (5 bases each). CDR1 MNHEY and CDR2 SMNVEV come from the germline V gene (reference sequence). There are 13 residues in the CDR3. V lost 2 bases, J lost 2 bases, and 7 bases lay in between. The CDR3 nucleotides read TGTGCCAGCAGTTTACGGGACGCCTACGAGCAGTACTTC. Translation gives CASSLRDAYEQYF.

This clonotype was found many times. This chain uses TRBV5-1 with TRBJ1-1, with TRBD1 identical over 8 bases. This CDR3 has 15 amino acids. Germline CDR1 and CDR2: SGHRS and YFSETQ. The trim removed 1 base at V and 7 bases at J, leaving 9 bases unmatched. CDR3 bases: TGCGCCAGCAGCTTGATACCCGGACAGGGAATTGAAGCTTTCTTT. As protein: CASSLIPGQGIEAFF.

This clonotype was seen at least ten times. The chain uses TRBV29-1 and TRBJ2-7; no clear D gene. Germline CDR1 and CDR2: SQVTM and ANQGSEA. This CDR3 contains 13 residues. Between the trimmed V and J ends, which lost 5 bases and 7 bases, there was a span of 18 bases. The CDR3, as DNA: TGCAGCGTTTACGTGCAATCCGGTACGGAGCAGTACTTC. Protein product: CSVYVQSGTEQYF.

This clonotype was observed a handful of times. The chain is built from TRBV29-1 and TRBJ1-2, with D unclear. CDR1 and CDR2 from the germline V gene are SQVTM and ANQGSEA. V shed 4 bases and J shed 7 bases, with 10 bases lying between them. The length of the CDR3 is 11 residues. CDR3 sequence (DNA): TGCAGCGTTGGTGACTCTCGTGGCTACACCTTC. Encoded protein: CSVGDSRGYTF.

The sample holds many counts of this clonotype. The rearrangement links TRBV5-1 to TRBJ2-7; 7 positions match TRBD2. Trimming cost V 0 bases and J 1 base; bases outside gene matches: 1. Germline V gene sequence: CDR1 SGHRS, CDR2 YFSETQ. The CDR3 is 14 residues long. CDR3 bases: TGCGCCAGCAGCTTGGACGGGGGGTCCTACGAGCAGTACTTC. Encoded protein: CASSLDGGSYEQYF. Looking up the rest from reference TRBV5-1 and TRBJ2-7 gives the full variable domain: KAGVTQTPRYLIKTRGQQVTLSCSPISGHRSVSWYQQTPGQGLQFLFEYFSETQRNKGNFPGRFSGRQFSNSRSEMNVSTLELGDSALYLCASSLDGGSYEQYFGPGTRLTVT.

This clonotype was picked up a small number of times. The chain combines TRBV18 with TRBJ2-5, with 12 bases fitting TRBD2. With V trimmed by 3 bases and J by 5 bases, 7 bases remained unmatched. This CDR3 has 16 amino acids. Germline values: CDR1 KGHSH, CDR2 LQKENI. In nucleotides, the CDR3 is TGTGCCAGCTCACCCTCGACTAGCGGGAGCGAGGAGACCCAGTACTTC. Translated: CASSPSTSGSEETQYF.

The DNA of the CDR3 is TGCGCCAGCAGCCAAGAATTTGGCGGGGAGCTGTTTTTT. Its translation is CASSQEFGGELFF. The gene calls are TRBV4-1 and TRBJ2-2; D gene ambiguous. CDR3 length: 13 amino acids. The V gene's germline CDR1 is MGHRA and CDR2 YSYEKL. Between the trimmed V and J ends, which lost 0 bases and 7 bases, there was a span of 6 bases.

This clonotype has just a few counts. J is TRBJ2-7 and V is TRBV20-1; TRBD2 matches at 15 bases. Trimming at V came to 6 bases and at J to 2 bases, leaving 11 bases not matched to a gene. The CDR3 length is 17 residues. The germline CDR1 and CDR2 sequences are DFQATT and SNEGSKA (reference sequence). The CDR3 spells CSATGTSGRRRTYEQYF. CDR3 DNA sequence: TGCAGTGCCACCGGGACTAGCGGGAGGAGGCGAACCTACGAGCAGTACTTC.

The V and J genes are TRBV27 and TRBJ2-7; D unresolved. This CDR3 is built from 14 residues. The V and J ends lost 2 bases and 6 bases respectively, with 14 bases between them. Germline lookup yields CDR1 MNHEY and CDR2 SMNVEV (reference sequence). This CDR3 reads CASSLGQNGPEQYF. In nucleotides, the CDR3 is TGTGCCAGCAGTTTAGGCCAGAACGGGCCCGAGCAGTACTTC.

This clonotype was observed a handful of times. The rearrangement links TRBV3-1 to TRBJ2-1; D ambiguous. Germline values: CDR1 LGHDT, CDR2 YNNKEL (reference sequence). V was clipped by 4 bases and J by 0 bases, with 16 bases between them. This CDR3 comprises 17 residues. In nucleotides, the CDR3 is TGTGCCAGCAGCCGACTTGCGGCTCCGAGCTCCTACAATGAGCAGTTCTTC. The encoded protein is CASSRLAAPSSYNEQFF.